This T cell receptor beta chain emerged from a study of CD8+ T cells in alopecia areata. Points on this clone: The antigen is undetermined.

Treatment noted: oral pan-JAK inhibitor, 5-10 mg twice daily. General study findings and limits: Scalp clonality dropped significantly under tofacitinib, as did expanded CD8+ top-100 clones. Mice showed clearer TCR sharing than patients did, a gap that was possibly HLA-related.

Extracted RNA was reverse transcribed into cDNA, the sequencing template. Assay used: immunoSEQ multiplex PCR; TCRdb lists only in-frame clones, some missing. The sample consists of fewer than 350,000 clones, about 62% of them appearing once. The sample here was CD4+ T cells sorted from blood, taken at week 24, from a patient treated with tofacitinib. This receptor was taken from a human donor with alopecia areata.

Here the CDR3 DNA reads TGTGCCAGCAGTACCATAGGGTGGACGAAGCAGTACTTC. Its translation is CASSTIGWTKQYF. The genes are TRBV27 and TRBJ2-7; D is ambiguous. Germline V gene data show CDR1 as MNHEY and CDR2 as SMNVEV (reference sequence). V gave up 5 bases and J gave up 8 bases, with 16 bases separating them. The CDR3 loop spans 13 amino acids.